Presented here are 4 T cell receptor beta chains from one specimen sequenced in a study of cytomegalovirus exposure and HLA in healthy donors. The PCR was carried out with 60 Vbeta primers and 13 Jbeta primers. The method was immunoSEQ multiplex PCR; TCRdb's version includes in-frame clones alone and lacks a portion of them. Among approximately 120,000 clones listed, about four fifths were seen once. Input material: PBMCs. The receptors were gathered from a woman aged 40 to 50 in good health and CMV-seropositive.

The CDR3 DNA reads as TGCGCCAGCAGCCAAGTAGGCATGGGGGGAGCCTACGAGCAGTACTTC. This encodes CASSQVGMGGAYEQYF. The chain couples TRBV4-1 to TRBJ2-7, with a weak D call TRBD2 (6 bases). CDR3 length: 16 residues. The V gene lost 1 base and the J gene lost 2 bases, with 15 bases spanning the gap. Germline CDR1 reads MGHRA; CDR2 reads YSYEKL.

This chain uses TRBV11-1 with TRBJ2-1; 8 bases line up with TRBD1. CDR3 size: 13 residues. The junction had 5 bases not matched to a gene; V was cut back by 1 base and J by 12 bases. CDR1 and CDR2 (germline): SGHAT, FQDESV (reference sequence). The CDR3 sequence is CASSLGNRGMQFF. CDR3 DNA: TGTGCCAGCAGCTTAGGGAACAGGGGGATGCAGTTCTTC.

V and J are TRBV2 and TRBJ2-1, with 8 bases lining up with TRBD1. The CDR3 sequence is 15 residues long. Germline trimming cut 7 bases from V and 11 bases from J; bases unmatched to any gene: 16. Germline V gene lookup returns CDR1 SNHLY and CDR2 FYNNEI. The CDR3 DNA reads TGTGCCAGCAAGTGGCCCTCAGGGGGCGATGGTCAGCAGTTCTTC. Its protein is CASKWPSGGDGQQFF.

This sequence joins TRBV20-1 and TRBJ2-7; the D gene is possibly TRBD2 (6 bases). Germline CDR1 DFQATT, CDR2 SNEGSKA (reference sequence). The CDR3 sequence is 11 residues long. The chain's CDR3 is CSGLPANEQYF. CDR3 DNA sequence: TGCTCGGGACTTCCCGCCAACGAGCAGTACTTC.